This T cell receptor (beta chain) was documented in a study of immune heterogeneity within non-small cell lung tumors. There are 12 residues in the CDR3. Germline V gene lookup returns CDR1 MDHEN and CDR2 SYDVKM. Trimming shortened V by 5 bases and J by 4 bases, and 8 bases separated the two germline ends. At 450 to 650 ng per sample, bulk tumor genomic DNA provided the template. Surgery yielded several widely spaced biopsies per primary tumor. Patients had untreated, newly diagnosed non-small cell lung cancer and underwent curative surgery. It was a multiplex PCR that amplified TCR beta CDR3, with 32 V and 13 J primers. TCRdb passed the multiplex PCR reads through MiXCR, listing each CDR3 protein once. This sample has 10,000 or so distinct CDR3 sequences, with around 30% found just once.

The TCR sequence derives from a woman in her forties or fifties with non-small cell lung cancer. Specimen: lung tumor tissue. This chain uses TRBV28 with TRBJ1-2; D remains ambiguous. DNA for the CDR3: TGTGCCAGCAGTCGTCGGACCTATGGCTACACCTTC. Translating it yields CASSRRTYGYTF.